What follows describes a single T cell receptor beta chain. Its matching antigen is unknown. The PCR had 60 Vbeta and 13 Jbeta primers. Method: immunoSEQ multiplex PCR; TCRdb's copy keeps in-frame clones and lacks some. This table has 150,000 to 200,000 clones, roughly 80% appearing once. Per germline, CDR1 SEHNR and CDR2 FQNEAQ (reference sequence). The CDR3 loop spans 14 amino acids. With 5 bases clipped from V and 9 bases from J, the junction kept 11 bases outside the gene matches. The data were taken from a study of cytomegalovirus exposure and HLA in healthy donors. Study context: Clustering assigned approximately 79% of the approximately 400 genotyped donors to the Caucasian-associated ancestry cluster. Study-level results: Most of the CMV-associated TCR beta chains (in a later analysis) appeared to be HLA-restricted. Reports state that TCR beta sequences accurately predicted most subjects' HLA-A and HLA-B alleles. Segments of the TCR beta V type were, in most cases, productive about 87% or about 30% of the time in an earlier analysis.

The chain couples TRBV7-9 to TRBJ1-1; 8 nucleotides align to TRBD1. This sequence was found in a female donor in good health and CMV-seronegative. Sequencing input: PBMCs. The CDR3 DNA is TGTGCCAGCAGCACCCAGACAGGGGAGGATAAAGCTTTCTTT. Amino acid sequence: CASSTQTGEDKAFF.